This T cell receptor beta chain comes out of a study of T cell responses to AZD1222 COVID-19 vaccine. The germline V gene has CDR1 MDHEN and CDR2 SYDVKM. V was clipped by 2 bases and J by 3 bases; unmatched bases: 3. The CDR3 has 14 residues. This table comes from immunoSEQ multiplex PCR, and its TCRdb copy is limited to in-frame clones, with some not included. The table lists 100,000 to 140,000 clones, around 90% of them singletons. Sample: peripheral blood, taken 28 days after the second AZD1222 dose. The chain joins TRBV28 to TRBJ1-2, with 7 bases aligning to TRBD1. This sequence was found in an adult who received the AZD1222 COVID-19 vaccine. The CDR3 DNA is TGTGCCAGCAGTTTAGGGACAGCTCACTATGGCTACACCTTC. This gives the protein CASSLGTAHYGYTF.